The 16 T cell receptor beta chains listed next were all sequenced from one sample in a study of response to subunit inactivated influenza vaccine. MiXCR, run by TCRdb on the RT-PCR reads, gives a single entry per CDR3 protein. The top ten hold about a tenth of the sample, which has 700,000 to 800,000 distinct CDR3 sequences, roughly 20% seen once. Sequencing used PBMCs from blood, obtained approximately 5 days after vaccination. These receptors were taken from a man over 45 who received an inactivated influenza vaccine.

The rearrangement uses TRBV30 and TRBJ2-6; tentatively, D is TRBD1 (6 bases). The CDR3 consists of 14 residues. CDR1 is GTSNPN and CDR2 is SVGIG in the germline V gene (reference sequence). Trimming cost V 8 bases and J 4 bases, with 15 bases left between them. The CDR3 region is CAGHRAAGANVLTF. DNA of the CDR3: TGTGCCGGCCACAGGGCAGCCGGGGCCAACGTCCTGACTTTC.

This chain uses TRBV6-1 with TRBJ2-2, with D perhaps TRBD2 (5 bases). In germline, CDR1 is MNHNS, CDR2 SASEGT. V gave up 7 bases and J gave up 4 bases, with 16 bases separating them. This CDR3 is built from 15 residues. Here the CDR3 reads CASMSGVPGTGELFF. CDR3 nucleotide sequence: TGTGCCAGCATGTCCGGGGTGCCGGGCACCGGGGAGCTGTTTTTT.

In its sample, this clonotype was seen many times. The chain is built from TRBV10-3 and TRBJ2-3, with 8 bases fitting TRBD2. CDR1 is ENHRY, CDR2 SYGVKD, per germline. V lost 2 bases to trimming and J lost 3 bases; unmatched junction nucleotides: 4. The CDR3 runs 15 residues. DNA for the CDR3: TGTGCCATCAGTGAGGTTAGCGGGGTTACAGATACGCAGTATTTT. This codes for CAISEVSGVTDTQYF.

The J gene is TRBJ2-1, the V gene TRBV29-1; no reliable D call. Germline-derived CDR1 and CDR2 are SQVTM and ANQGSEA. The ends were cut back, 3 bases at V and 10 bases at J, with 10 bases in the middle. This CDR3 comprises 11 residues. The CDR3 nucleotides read TGCAGCGTTGACGTTTTGTCCGAGCAGTTCTTC. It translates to CSVDVLSEQFF.

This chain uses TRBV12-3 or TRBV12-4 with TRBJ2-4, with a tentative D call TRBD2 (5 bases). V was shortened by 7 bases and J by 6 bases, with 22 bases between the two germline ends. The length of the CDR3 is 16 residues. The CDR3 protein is CASTLGKAADANIQYF. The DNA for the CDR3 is TGTGCCAGCACCTTAGGTAAAGCGGCGGACGCAAACATTCAGTACTTC.

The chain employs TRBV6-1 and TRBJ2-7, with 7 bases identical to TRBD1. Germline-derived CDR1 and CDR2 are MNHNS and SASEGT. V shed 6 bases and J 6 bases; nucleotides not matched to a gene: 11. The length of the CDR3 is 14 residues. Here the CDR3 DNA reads TGTGCCAGCAGACCGACAGGGCAATTCGGCGAGCAGTACTTC. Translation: CASRPTGQFGEQYF.

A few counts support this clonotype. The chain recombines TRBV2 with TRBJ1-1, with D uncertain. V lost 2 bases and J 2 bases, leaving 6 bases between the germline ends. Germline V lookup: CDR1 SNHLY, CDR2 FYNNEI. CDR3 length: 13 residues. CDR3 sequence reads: CASSEPPNTEAFF. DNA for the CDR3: TGTGCCAGCAGTGAACCCCCTAACACTGAAGCTTTCTTT.

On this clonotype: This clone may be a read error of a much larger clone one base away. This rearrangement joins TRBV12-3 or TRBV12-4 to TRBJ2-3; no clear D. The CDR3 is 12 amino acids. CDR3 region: CASRENTDTLYF. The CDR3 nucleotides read TGTGCCAGCAGAGAAAACACAGATACGCTGTATTTT.

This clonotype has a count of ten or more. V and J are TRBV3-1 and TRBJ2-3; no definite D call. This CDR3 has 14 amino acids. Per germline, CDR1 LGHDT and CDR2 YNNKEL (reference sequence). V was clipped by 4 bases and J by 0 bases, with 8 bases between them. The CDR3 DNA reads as TGTGCCAGCAGCCCGCGACTGAGCACAGATACGCAGTATTTT. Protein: CASSPRLSTDTQYF.

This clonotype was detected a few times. The CDR3 bases are TGTGCCAGCAGTGGGGGTGAGAAAAGCACAGATACGCAGTATTTT. Protein product: CASSGGEKSTDTQYF. V gene TRBV12-3 or TRBV12-4 combines with J gene TRBJ2-3; D assignment may be TRBD1 or TRBD2 (5 bases each). The length of the CDR3 is 15 residues. The V gene lost 5 bases and the J gene lost 0 bases, with 12 bases spanning the gap.

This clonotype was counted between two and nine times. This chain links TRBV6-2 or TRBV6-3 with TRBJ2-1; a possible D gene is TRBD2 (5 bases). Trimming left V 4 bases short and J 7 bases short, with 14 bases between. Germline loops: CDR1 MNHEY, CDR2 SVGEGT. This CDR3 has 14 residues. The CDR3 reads CASSSSTRRNEQFF. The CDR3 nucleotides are TGTGCCAGCAGTTCCTCTACTAGGCGGAATGAGCAGTTCTTC.

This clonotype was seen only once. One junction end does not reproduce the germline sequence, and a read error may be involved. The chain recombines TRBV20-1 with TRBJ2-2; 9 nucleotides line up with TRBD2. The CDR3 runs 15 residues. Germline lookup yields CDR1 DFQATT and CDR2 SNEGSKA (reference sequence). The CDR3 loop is CSARRLAGNSGELFF. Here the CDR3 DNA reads TGCAGTGCTAGGCGGCTAGCGGGGAACAGCGGGGAGCTGTTTTTT.

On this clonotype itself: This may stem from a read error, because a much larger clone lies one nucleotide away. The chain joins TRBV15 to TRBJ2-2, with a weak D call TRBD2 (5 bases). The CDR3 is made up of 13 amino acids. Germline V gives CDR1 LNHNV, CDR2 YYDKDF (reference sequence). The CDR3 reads CATRAANTGELLF. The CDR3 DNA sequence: TGTGCCACCAGGGCGGCGAACACCGGGGAGCTGCTTTTT.

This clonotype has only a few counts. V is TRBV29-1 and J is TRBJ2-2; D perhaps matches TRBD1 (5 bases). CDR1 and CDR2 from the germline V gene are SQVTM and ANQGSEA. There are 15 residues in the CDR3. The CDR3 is CSGLEDTGYTGELFF. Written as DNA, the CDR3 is TGCAGTGGGCTTGAAGATACAGGCTACACCGGGGAGCTGTTTTTT.

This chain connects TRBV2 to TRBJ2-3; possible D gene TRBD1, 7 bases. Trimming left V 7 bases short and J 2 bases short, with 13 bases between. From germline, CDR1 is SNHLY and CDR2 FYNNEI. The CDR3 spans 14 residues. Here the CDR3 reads CASKPGGPTDTQYF. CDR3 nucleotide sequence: TGTGCCAGCAAGCCAGGGGGGCCCACAGATACGCAGTATTTT. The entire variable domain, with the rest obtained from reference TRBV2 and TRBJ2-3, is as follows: EPEVTQTPSHQVTQMGQEVILRCVPISNHLYFYWYRQILGQKVEFLVSFYNNEISEKSEIFDDQFSVERPDGSNFTLKIRSTKLEDSAMYFCASKPGGPTDTQYFGPGTRLTVL.

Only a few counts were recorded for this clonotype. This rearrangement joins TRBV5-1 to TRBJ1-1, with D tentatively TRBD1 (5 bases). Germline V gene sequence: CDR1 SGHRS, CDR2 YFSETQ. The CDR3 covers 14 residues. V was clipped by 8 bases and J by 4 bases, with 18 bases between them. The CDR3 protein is CARDRGEKGTEAFF. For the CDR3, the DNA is TGCGCCAGAGACCGGGGCGAGAAGGGCACTGAAGCTTTCTTT.